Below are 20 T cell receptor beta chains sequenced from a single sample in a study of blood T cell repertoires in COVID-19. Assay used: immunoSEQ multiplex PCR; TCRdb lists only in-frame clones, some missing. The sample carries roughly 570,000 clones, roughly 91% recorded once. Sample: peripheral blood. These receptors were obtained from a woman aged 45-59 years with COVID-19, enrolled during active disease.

The CDR3: CASSPRGAETYEQYF. As DNA, the CDR3 is TGTGCCAGCAGCCCCCGGGGAGCGGAGACCTACGAGCAGTACTTC. The chain couples TRBV6-5 to TRBJ2-7; D possibly corresponds to TRBD2 (5 bases). V was pared by 6 bases and J by 2 bases, with 17 bases between. The CDR3 is 15 amino acids. CDR1 is MNHEY and CDR2 is SVGAGI in the germline V gene.

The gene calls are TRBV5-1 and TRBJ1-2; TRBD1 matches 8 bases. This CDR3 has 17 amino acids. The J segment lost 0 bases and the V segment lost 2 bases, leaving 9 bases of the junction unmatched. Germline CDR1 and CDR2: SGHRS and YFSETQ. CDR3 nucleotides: TGCGCCAGCAGCTTCCGAACAGGGGGATCCACTAACTATGGCTACACCTTC. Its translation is CASSFRTGGSTNYGYTF. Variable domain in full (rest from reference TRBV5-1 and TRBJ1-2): KAGVTQTPRYLIKTRGQQVTLSCSPISGHRSVSWYQQTPGQGLQFLFEYFSETQRNKGNFPGRFSGRQFSNSRSEMNVSTLELGDSALYLCASSFRTGGSTNYGYTFGSGTRLTVV.

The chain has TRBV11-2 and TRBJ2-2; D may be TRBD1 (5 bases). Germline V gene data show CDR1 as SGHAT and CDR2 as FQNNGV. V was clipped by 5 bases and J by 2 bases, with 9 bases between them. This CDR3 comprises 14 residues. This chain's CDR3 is CASSARTNTGELFF. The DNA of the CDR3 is TGTGCCAGCAGCGCCCGGACAAACACCGGGGAGCTGTTTTTT.

CDR3 nucleotides: TGTGCCAGCAGCTTAGGGGGGGCGGGTCCAAATGAGCAGTTCTTC. It specifies CASSLGGAGPNEQFF. This sequence joins TRBV5-4 and TRBJ2-1, with D possibly TRBD2 on 7 matching bases. The germline V and J ends were trimmed by 2 bases and 7 bases, with 16 bases remaining between them. Germline CDR1 is SGHNT and CDR2 is YYREEE (reference sequence). The length of the CDR3 is 15 residues.

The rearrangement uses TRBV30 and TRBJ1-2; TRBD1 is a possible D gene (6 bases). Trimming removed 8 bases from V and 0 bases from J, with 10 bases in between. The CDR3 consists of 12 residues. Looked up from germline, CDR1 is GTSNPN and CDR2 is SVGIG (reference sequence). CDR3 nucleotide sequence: TGTGCCCACGAGGGGGCTAACTATGGCTACACCTTC. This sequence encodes CAHEGANYGYTF. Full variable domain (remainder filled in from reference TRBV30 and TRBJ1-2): SQTIHQWPATLVQPVGSPLSLECTVEGTSNPNLYWYRQAAGRGLQLLFYSVGIGQISSEVPQNLSASRPQDRQFILSSKKLLLSDSGFYLCAHEGANYGYTFGSGTRLTVV.

The CDR3 is CAWSGRGSSYEQYF. The CDR3 DNA follows: TGTGCCTGGTCGGGGCGGGGGAGCTCCTACGAGCAGTACTTC. The V and J genes are TRBV30 and TRBJ2-7; 7 bases map to TRBD2. The germline CDR1 and CDR2 sequences are GTSNPN and SVGIG (reference sequence). The CDR3 has 14 residues. Germline trimming cut 5 bases from V and 0 bases from J; bases unmatched to any gene: 7.

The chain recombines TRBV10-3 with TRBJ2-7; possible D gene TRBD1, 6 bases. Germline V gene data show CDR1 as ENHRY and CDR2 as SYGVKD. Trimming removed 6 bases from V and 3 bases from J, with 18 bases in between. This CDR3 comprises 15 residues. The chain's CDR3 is CAISSTGTRFYEQYF. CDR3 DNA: TGTGCCATCAGCAGCACAGGGACAAGGTTCTACGAGCAGTACTTC.

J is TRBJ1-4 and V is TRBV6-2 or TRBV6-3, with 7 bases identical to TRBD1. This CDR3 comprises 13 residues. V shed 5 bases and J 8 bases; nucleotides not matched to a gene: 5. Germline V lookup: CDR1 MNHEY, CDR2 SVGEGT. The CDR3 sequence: CASSTGVGEKLFF. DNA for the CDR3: TGTGCCAGCAGTACAGGGGTTGGGGAAAAACTGTTTTTT.

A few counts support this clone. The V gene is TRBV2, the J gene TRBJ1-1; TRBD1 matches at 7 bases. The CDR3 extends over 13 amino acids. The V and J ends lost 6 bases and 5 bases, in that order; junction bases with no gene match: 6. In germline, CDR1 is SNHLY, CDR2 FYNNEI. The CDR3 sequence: CASSYRGKTEAFF. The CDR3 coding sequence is TGTGCCAGCAGCTACAGGGGAAAAACTGAAGCTTTCTTT.

The CDR3 loop is CASSATPTGRVINEQFF. The CDR3 region has the DNA TGTGCCAGCAGTGCAACTCCTACTGGGCGGGTGATCAATGAGCAGTTCTTC. The rearrangement links TRBV9 to TRBJ2-1; D perhaps matches TRBD2 (5 bases). The germline gives CDR1 SGDLS, CDR2 YYNGEE. Deletions cut 5 bases from V and 6 bases from J, with 24 bases between. This CDR3 is 17 amino acids long.

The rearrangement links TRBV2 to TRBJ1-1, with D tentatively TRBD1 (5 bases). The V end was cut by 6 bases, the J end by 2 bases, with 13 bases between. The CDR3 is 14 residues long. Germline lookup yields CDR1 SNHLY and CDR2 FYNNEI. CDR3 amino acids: CASRLDSANTEAFF. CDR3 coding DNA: TGTGCCAGCAGATTAGACAGCGCTAACACTGAAGCTTTCTTT.

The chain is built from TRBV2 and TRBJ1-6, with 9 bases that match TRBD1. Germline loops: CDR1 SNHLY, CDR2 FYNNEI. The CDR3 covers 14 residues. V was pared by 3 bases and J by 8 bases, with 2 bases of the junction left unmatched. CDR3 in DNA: TGTGCCAGCAGTGAGGACAGGGGCTATTCACCCCTCCACTTT. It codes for CASSEDRGYSPLHF.

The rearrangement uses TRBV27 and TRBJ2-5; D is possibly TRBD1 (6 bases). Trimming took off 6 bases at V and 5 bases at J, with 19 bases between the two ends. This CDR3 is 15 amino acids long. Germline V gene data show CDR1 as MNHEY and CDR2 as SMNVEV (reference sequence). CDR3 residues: CASSYMGAQEETQYF. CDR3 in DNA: TGTGCCAGCAGCTATATGGGGGCGCAGGAGGAGACCCAGTACTTC.

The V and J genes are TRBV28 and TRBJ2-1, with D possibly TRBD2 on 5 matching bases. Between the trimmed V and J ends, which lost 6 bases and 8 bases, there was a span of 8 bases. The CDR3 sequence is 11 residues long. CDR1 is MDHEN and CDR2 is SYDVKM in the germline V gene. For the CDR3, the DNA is TGTGCCAGCAGCTTGAGGGATGAGCAGTTCTTC. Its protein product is CASSLRDEQFF.

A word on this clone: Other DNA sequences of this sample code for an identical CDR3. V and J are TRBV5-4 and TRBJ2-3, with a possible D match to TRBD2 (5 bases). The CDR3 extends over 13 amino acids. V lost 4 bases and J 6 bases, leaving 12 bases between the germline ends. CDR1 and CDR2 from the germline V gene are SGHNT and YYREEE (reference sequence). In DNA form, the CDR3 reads TGTGCCAGCAGCCTACGCGGGTGGGATACGCAGTATTTT. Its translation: CASSLRGWDTQYF.

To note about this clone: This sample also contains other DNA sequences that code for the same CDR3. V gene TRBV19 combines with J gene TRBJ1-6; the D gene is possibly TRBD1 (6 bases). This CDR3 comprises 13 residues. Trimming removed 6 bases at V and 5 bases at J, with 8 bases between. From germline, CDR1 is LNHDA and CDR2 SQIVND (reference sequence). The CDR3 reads CASSRQDNSPLHF. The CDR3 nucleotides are TGTGCCAGTAGCCGACAGGATAATTCACCCCTCCACTTT.

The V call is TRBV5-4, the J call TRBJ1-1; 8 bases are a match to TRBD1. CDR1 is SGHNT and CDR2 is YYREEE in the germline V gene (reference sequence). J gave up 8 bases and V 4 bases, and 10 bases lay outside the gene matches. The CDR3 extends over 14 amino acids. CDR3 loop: CASSPRDRLREAFF. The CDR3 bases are TGTGCCAGCAGCCCAAGGGACAGGCTGAGGGAAGCTTTCTTT.

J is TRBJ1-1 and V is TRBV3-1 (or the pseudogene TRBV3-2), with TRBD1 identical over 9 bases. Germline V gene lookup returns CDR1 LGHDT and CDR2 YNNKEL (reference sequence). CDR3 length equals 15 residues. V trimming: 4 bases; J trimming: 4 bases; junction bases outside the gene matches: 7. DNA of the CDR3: TGTGCCAGCAGCCCTACCGGGACAGGGACCACTGAAGCTTTCTTT. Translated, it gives CASSPTGTGTTEAFF.

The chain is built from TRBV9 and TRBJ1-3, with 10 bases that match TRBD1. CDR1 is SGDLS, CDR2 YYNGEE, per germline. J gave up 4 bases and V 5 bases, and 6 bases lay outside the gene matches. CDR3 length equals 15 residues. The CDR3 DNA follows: TGTGCCAGCAGTCGACCGGGACAGGGGGGAAACACCATATATTTT. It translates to CASSRPGQGGNTIYF.

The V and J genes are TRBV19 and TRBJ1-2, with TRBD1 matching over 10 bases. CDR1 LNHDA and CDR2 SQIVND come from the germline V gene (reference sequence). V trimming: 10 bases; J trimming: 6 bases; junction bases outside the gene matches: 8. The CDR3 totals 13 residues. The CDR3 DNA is TGTGCCACTGGACAGGGGGAAGGTCATGGCTACACCTTC. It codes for CATGQGEGHGYTF.